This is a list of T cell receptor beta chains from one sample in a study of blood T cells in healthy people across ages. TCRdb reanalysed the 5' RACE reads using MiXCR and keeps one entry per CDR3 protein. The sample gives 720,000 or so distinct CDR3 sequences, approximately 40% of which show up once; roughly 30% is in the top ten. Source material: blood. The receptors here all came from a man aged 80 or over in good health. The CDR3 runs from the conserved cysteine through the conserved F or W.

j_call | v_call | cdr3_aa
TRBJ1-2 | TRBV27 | CASSSKADLYGYTF
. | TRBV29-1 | CSGTSGAGYEQYF
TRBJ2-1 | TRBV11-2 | CASSRLAGGSRSGEQFF
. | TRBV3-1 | CASTLKGVETQFF
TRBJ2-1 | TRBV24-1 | CATSDTRQGSYNEQFF
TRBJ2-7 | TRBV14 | CASSQEQSSYEQYF
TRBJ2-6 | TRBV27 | CASSLSPTDRGRGANVLTF
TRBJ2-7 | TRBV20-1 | CSASRDRGTEQYF
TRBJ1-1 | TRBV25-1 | CASSAGNRAEAFF
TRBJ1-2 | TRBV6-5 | CASTRTGRFGGYTF
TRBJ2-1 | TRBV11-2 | CASSLLQISYNEQFF
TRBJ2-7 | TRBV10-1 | CASSTGQGIYEQYF
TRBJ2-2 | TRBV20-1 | CSARVGSNTGELFF
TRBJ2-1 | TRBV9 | CASSPFDRNYNEQFF
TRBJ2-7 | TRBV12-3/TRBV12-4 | CASSFNEGLRYF
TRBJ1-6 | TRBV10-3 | CAISEFSYNSPLHF
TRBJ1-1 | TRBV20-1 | CSAGGRLNTEAFF
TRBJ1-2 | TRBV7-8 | CASSLVDRGYGYTF
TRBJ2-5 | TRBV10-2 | CASSGTLSVGIETQYF
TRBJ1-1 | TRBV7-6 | CASSYGTGDTEAFF
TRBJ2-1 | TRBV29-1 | CSVEQLAGGYNEQFF
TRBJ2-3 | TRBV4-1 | CASSRQTSGSADTQYF
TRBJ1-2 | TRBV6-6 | CASSPGPNYGYTF